Presented here are 24 T cell receptor beta chains from one specimen sequenced in a study of long-term antiretroviral therapy in people with HIV. Sequencing relied on immunoSEQ assay v3.0, run at survey level. TCRdb's copy holds only in-frame clones and misses some; the assay was immunoSEQ multiplex PCR. Among under 20,000 clones listed, around three quarters were seen once. The sequencing here drew on unsorted PBMCs, taken 2.3 years after starting antiretroviral therapy. The receptors originated from a woman aged 40 to 55 with HIV.

This clone was detected only once. V is TRBV30 and J is TRBJ2-1; 11 positions match TRBD2. V dropped 5 bases and J dropped 8; count of bases not matched to a gene: 8. CDR1 and CDR2 (germline): GTSNPN, SVGIG (reference sequence). The CDR3 is made up of 14 amino acids. The chain's CDR3 is CAWGQGLAVDEQFF. The CDR3 DNA reads as TGTGCCTGGGGGCAGGGACTAGCGGTGGATGAGCAGTTCTTC.

The chain employs TRBV9 and TRBJ1-6, with no clear D. Germline CDR1 is SGDLS and CDR2 is YYNGEE. Trimming pared 0 bases from V and 6 bases from J, leaving 10 bases between. The CDR3 runs 15 residues. The CDR3 here is CASSVDGQPNSPLHF. The CDR3 nucleotides read TGTGCCAGCAGCGTAGATGGGCAGCCTAATTCACCCCTCCACTTT.

The genes are TRBV7-2 and TRBJ1-2; D unresolved. The V and J ends lost 1 base and 3 bases respectively, with 3 bases between them. The CDR3 spans 12 residues. Germline V gene sequence: CDR1 SGHTA, CDR2 FQGNSA. This chain's CDR3 is CASSLGYYGYTF. The DNA for the CDR3 is TGTGCCAGCAGCTTAGGTTACTATGGCTACACCTTC.

The chain links TRBV7-8 to TRBJ2-3; D is perhaps TRBD2 (6 bases). V lost 1 base to trimming and J lost 3 bases, with 11 bases between them. Germline V gene data show CDR1 as SGHVS and CDR2 as FQNEAQ. The CDR3 contains 15 residues. CDR3 bases: TGTGCCAGCAGCTTAGGTGCAGGGAGGACAGATACGCAGTATTTT. Translating it yields CASSLGAGRTDTQYF.

CDR3 in amino acids: CASSQYPGGAANEKLFF. In nucleotides, the CDR3 is TGTGCCAGCAGCCAATACCCAGGGGGCGCGGCTAATGAAAAACTGTTTTTT. J is TRBJ1-4 and V is TRBV4-2; 8 bases map to TRBD1. V was clipped by 2 bases and J by 3 bases; unmatched bases: 8. Germline loops: CDR1 LGHNA, CDR2 YNFKEQ. The CDR3 has 17 amino acids.

This clone was observed a few times. The chain links TRBV6-5 to TRBJ2-1, with D unresolved. With 1 base removed from V and 4 bases from J, the gap between germline ends came to 8 bases. From germline, CDR1 is MNHEY and CDR2 SVGAGI. The CDR3 totals 14 residues. The CDR3 sequence: CASSYYSSYNEQFF. The CDR3 bases are TGTGCCAGCAGTTACTATTCTAGTTACAATGAGCAGTTCTTC.

The chain joins TRBV2 to TRBJ2-7; TRBD1 agrees at 7 bases. Germline trimming cut 7 bases from V and 3 bases from J; bases unmatched to any gene: 12. The CDR3 extends over 15 amino acids. The germline V gene has CDR1 SNHLY and CDR2 FYNNEI. The CDR3 is CASTAEGRQGYEQYF. CDR3 coding DNA: TGTGCCAGCACCGCCGAGGGGAGACAGGGCTACGAGCAGTACTTC.

This chain joins TRBV19 and TRBJ2-7; 7 bases are shared with TRBD2. The CDR3 consists of 15 residues. In germline, CDR1 is LNHDA, CDR2 SQIVND (reference sequence). The junction had 5 bases not matched to a gene; V was cut back by 2 bases and J by 1 base. CDR3 nucleotides: TGTGCCAGTAGTATAATGAGCGGGAAATCCTACGAGCAGTACTTC. Amino acid sequence: CASSIMSGKSYEQYF.

This clone was seen once. In nucleotides, the CDR3 is TGCAGCGTTGAAGGTGTTAACTATGGCTACACCTTC. Encoded protein: CSVEGVNYGYTF. The chain recombines TRBV29-1 with TRBJ1-2; no firm D call. This CDR3 region has 12 residues. Per germline, CDR1 SQVTM and CDR2 ANQGSEA. V lost 1 base to trimming and J lost 1 base, with 4 bases between them. The entire variable domain, with the rest obtained from reference TRBV29-1 and TRBJ1-2, is as follows: SAVISQKPSRDICQRGTSLTIQCQVDSQVTMMFWYRQQPGQSLTLIATANQGSEATYESGFVIDKFPISRPNLTFSTLTVSNMSPEDSSIYLCSVEGVNYGYTFGSGTRLTVV.

The rearrangement links TRBV10-3 to TRBJ1-1; D unresolved. There are 14 residues in the CDR3. Germline assignment: CDR1 ENHRY and CDR2 SYGVKD. V lost 2 bases, J lost 1 base, and 8 bases lay in between. In DNA, the CDR3 is TGTGCCATCAGTGAGACAAGCCGGAACACTGAAGCTTTCTTT. It encodes CAISETSRNTEAFF.

J is TRBJ1-3 and V is TRBV18; weak D call: TRBD1 (6 bases). Trimming took 3 bases from V and 0 from J, leaving 9 bases between them. Germline V gives CDR1 KGHSH, CDR2 LQKENI. This CDR3 has 15 amino acids. The CDR3 DNA sequence: TGTGCCAGCTCACCCGCGACAGGCTCTGGAAACACCATATATTTT. It yields the protein CASSPATGSGNTIYF.

The chain couples TRBV30 to TRBJ2-7; D ambiguous. The CDR3 totals 13 residues. With 0 bases removed from V and 3 bases from J, the gap between germline ends came to 9 bases. The V gene's germline CDR1 is GTSNPN and CDR2 SVGIG (reference sequence). The CDR3 coding sequence is TGTGCCTGGAGTGTTCAGGTCCTCTACGAGCAGTACTTC. Protein product: CAWSVQVLYEQYF.

The V call is TRBV5-1, the J call TRBJ1-2; D ambiguous. The germline CDR1 and CDR2 sequences are SGHRS and YFSETQ. The CDR3 is made up of 15 amino acids. Trimming took off 0 bases at V and 5 bases at J, with 14 bases between the two ends. CDR3 amino acids: CASSLAGVGVYGYTF. As DNA, the CDR3 is TGCGCCAGCAGCTTGGCTGGGGTCGGTGTTTATGGCTACACCTTC.

The sample holds one count of this clone. This chain uses TRBV6-5 with TRBJ2-2; weak D call: TRBD1 (6 bases). This CDR3 comprises 14 residues. V was trimmed by 5 bases and J by 6 bases, leaving 13 bases between them. The germline gives CDR1 MNHEY, CDR2 SVGAGI. The CDR3: CASSPQQGPGELFF. Here the CDR3 DNA reads TGTGCCAGCAGTCCGCAACAGGGCCCCGGGGAGCTGTTTTTT.

The rearrangement uses TRBV6-6 and TRBJ2-7; 9 bases line up with TRBD2. CDR3 size: 14 residues. Germline-derived CDR1 and CDR2 are MNHNY and SVGAGI (reference sequence). Losses at the gene ends were 6 bases for V and 0 bases for J; bases not matched to a gene: 3. CDR3 bases: TGTGCCAGCAGACTTAGCGGGAGCTCCTACGAGCAGTACTTC. Protein sequence: CASRLSGSSYEQYF.

This rearrangement joins TRBV27 to TRBJ1-5, with a tentative D call TRBD1 (6 bases). Trimming took 6 bases from V and 5 from J, leaving 14 bases between them. The germline CDR1 and CDR2 sequences are MNHEY and SMNVEV (reference sequence). This CDR3 is 14 amino acids long. The CDR3 sequence is CASRDLTGHQPQHF. In DNA, the CDR3 is TGTGCCAGCAGAGATTTGACAGGACATCAGCCCCAGCATTTT.

The chain is built from TRBV4-2 and TRBJ1-3; D gene unclear. V was clipped by 0 bases and J by 0 bases, with 9 bases between them. This CDR3 contains 16 residues. From germline, CDR1 is LGHNA and CDR2 YNFKEQ. CDR3 nucleotide sequence: TGTGCCAGCAGCCAAGACCTTAGTTCCTCTGGAAACACCATATATTTT. Residues: CASSQDLSSSGNTIYF.

The chain links TRBV4-2 to TRBJ2-5, with D tentatively TRBD1 (5 bases). V was pared by 4 bases and J by 4 bases, with 10 bases between. The CDR3 has 13 amino acids. CDR1 and CDR2 from the germline V gene are LGHNA and YNFKEQ. The CDR3, as DNA: TGTGCCAGCAGCCCCGTCCAGGGAGAGACCCAGTACTTC. The encoded protein is CASSPVQGETQYF.

J is TRBJ2-1 and V is TRBV5-1; 7 nucleotides align to TRBD1. The CDR3 consists of 15 residues. V shed 0 bases and J 5 bases; nucleotides not matched to a gene: 5. Germline CDR1 is SGHRS and CDR2 is YFSETQ. The CDR3 here is CASSLEGQSNNEQFF. The DNA for the CDR3 is TGCGCCAGCAGCTTGGAGGGACAGTCAAACAATGAGCAGTTCTTC.

The chain employs TRBV6-1 and TRBJ2-5, with 8 bases aligning to TRBD1. The CDR3 is made up of 15 amino acids. With V trimmed by 4 bases and J by 0 bases, 4 bases remained unmatched. Germline V lookup: CDR1 MNHNS, CDR2 SASEGT. The CDR3: CASSGTGSYQETQYF. DNA for the CDR3: TGTGCCAGCAGTGGGACAGGGAGCTACCAAGAGACCCAGTACTTC.

About this clone: At one of its ends the junction is not consistent with the germline gene, which may arise from a read error. The V and J genes are TRBV7-9 and TRBJ1-3, with D unclear. From germline, CDR1 is SEHNR and CDR2 FQNEAQ (reference sequence). The CDR3 length is 12 residues. CDR3 nucleotides: TGTGCCAGCAGCTTGGTCCCGGGAGACGAGCATTTT. Residues: CASSLVPGDEHF.

This clone was observed a handful of times. CDR3 nucleotides: TGTGCCTGGAGTATCCGGGAAAAACTGTTTTTT. Translated: CAWSIREKLFF. V gene TRBV30 combines with J gene TRBJ1-4; no reliable D call. The CDR3 extends over 11 amino acids. V was clipped by 2 bases and J by 8 bases, with 6 bases between them. CDR1 is GTSNPN, CDR2 SVGIG, per germline (reference sequence).

Only one count was recorded for this clone. The chain employs TRBV6-5 and TRBJ2-1, with 8 bases lining up with TRBD2. The V segment lost 6 bases and the J segment 2 bases; nucleotides outside the gene matches: 6. CDR3 length equals 15 residues. CDR1 is MNHEY and CDR2 is SVGAGI in the germline V gene. CDR3 in amino acids: CASSRLASTYNEQFF. CDR3 DNA: TGTGCCAGCAGCCGACTAGCGTCAACCTACAATGAGCAGTTCTTC.

Judged by abundance, this clone is medium-sized. V is TRBV2 and J is TRBJ2-7, with D uncertain. CDR3 size: 12 residues. Germline V lookup: CDR1 SNHLY, CDR2 FYNNEI. V was shortened by 4 bases and J by 0 bases, with 4 bases between the two germline ends. Written as DNA, the CDR3 is TGTGCCAGCAGTGCGAGCTCCTACGAGCAGTACTTC. Protein sequence: CASSASSYEQYF.